This TCR beta chain was identified during a study of shared clonotypes between healthy human individuals. General study results and limits: When compared with the clonotypes that were shared by all four sorted-subset donors, the non-shared clonotypes turned out to have lower generation probabilities.

V gave up 6 bases and J gave up 2 bases; unmatched junction bases: 4. Germline V gene sequence: CDR1 MDHEN, CDR2 SYDVKM. CDR3 size: 14 residues. Genomic DNA belonging to each subset was distributed in equal measure over several immunoSEQ plates. Repertoires were generated with immunoSEQ multiplex PCR, while TCRdb's copy carries only in-frame clones and drops some. The sample lists under 550,000 clones, about 96% seen once, with approximately 0.062% in the top ten. To note about this clone: The antigen is not known.

The sequence derives from a woman in her 30s in good health. The chain combines TRBV28 with TRBJ2-7, with TRBD2 matching over 10 bases. The sequenced sample consisted of naive CD4+ T cells sorted from blood. Regarding subset: CD45RA+ positively selected. CDR3 residues: CASRLAGHTYEQYF. As DNA, the CDR3 is TGTGCCAGCAGACTAGCGGGACACACCTACGAGCAGTACTTC.